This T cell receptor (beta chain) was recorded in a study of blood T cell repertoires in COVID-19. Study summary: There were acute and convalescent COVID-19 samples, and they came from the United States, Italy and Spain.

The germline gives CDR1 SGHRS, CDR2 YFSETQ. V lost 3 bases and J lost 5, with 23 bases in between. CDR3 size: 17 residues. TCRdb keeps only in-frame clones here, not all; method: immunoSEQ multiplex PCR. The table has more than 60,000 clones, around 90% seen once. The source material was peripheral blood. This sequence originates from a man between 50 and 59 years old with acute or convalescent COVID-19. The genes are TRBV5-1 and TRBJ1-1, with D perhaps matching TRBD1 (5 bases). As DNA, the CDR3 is TGCGCCAGCAGCTCAGGGATGGGGGGTGGAATATGGACTGAAGCTTTCTTT. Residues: CASSSGMGGGIWTEAFF.